This T cell receptor (beta chain) was sequenced during a study of T-cell memory formation after mild COVID-19. Findings and caveats of the study: CD4/CD8 balance held among clones contracting day 15 to 85, and later expanders leaned CD4+.

Each CDR3 protein gets one entry after TCRdb re-called the 5' RACE reads with MiXCR. In the table there are over 45,000 distinct CDR3 sequences, around a quarter of which are singletons. This clonotype was found a few times. Its antigen is not identified. This receptor was identified in a man aged 18 to 29 who had mild COVID-19 (a few samples of this study predate the infection). Cell type and time point are not known. The material sequenced was PBMCs or a T cell subset sorted from them (not recorded which).

CDR3 nucleotide sequence: TGCGCCAGCAGCCAAACCTGGGGGGGCTGGGAGACCCAGTACTTC. Amino acid sequence: CASSQTWGGWETQYF. This chain uses TRBV4-1 with TRBJ2-5, with D possibly TRBD2 on 7 matching bases. The germline V and J ends were trimmed by 2 bases and 5 bases, with 15 bases remaining between them. This CDR3 region has 15 residues. CDR1 and CDR2 from the germline V gene are MGHRA and YSYEKL.